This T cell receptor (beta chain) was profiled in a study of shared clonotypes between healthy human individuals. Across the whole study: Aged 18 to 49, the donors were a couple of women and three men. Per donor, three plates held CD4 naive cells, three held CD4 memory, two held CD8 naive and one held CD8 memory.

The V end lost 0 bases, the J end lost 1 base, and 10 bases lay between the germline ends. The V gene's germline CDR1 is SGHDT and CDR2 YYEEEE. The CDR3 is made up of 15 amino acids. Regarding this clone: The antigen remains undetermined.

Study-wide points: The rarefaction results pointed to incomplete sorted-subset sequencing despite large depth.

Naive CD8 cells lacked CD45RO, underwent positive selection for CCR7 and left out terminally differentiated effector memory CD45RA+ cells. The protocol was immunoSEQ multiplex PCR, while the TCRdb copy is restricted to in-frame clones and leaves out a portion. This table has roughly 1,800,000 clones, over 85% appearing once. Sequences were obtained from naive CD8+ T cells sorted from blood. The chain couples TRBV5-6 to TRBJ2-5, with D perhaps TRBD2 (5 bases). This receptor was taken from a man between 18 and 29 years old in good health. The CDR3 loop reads CASSLAGLAQETQYF. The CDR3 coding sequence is TGTGCCAGCAGCTTGGCTGGACTCGCCCAAGAGACCCAGTACTTC.